This TCR beta chain was documented in a study of blood T cell repertoires in COVID-19. The table came from immunoSEQ multiplex PCR; TCRdb's copy has only in-frame clones and leaves some out. There are under 150,000 clones in the sample; about 88% occur only once, and less than 2.5% lies in the top ten. The TCR sequence derives from a woman aged 50 to 65 who had recovered from COVID-19. The sequencing input was PBMCs or T cells enriched from blood (not recorded which).

For the CDR3, the DNA is TGCAGCGTTGAAGCCAAGACAAGGTTAAGCTCCTACGAGCAGTACTTC. This codes for CSVEAKTRLSSYEQYF. The chain uses TRBV29-1 and TRBJ2-7; D remains unclear. The CDR3 is 16 residues long. Germline V lookup: CDR1 SQVTM, CDR2 ANQGSEA. The V end lost 1 base, the J end lost 0 bases, and 16 bases lay between the germline ends.